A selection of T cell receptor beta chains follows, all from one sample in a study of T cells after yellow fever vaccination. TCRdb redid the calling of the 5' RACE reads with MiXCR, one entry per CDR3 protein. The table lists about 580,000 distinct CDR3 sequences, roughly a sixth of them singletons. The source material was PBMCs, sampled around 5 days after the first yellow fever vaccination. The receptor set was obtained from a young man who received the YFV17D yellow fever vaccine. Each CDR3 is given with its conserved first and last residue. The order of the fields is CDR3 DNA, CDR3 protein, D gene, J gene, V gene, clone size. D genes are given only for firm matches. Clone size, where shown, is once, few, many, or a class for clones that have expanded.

TGTGCCAGTAGTATTGGGTCCCTAAGGGAGCAGTTCTTC,CASSIGSLREQFF,.,TRBJ2-1,TRBV19,few
TGTGCCAGCAGCTACTCGCCTAGCGGGGGGAACAATGAGCAGTTCTTC,CASSYSPSGGNNEQFF,TRBD2,TRBJ2-1,TRBV7-2,few
TGCAGTGCTAGAGATCGTCCGAATCAGCCCCAGCATTTT,CSARDRPNQPQHF,.,TRBJ1-5,TRBV20-1,few
TGTGCCAGCAGCCTCCCCCAAGGGGTCTACACCGGGGAGCTGTTTTTT,CASSLPQGVYTGELFF,.,TRBJ2-2,TRBV3-1,.
TGTGCCAGCAGTGGAGGAGGGGGGAACGGGTACGAGCAGTACTTC,CASSGGGGNGYEQYF,.,TRBJ2-7,TRBV6-1,few
TGTGCCAGCAGCCCGGAGGGATACAGCGTGGCGGATACGCAGTATTTT,CASSPEGYSVADTQYF,.,TRBJ2-3,TRBV7-2,few
TGCAGTGCTGCCATTCTGGGGGTCGCTTACAATGAGCAGTTCTTC,CSAAILGVAYNEQFF,.,TRBJ2-1,TRBV20-1,.
TGTGCCAGCAGCCGGTCGGAGGGCCCAGATACGCAGTATTTT,CASSRSEGPDTQYF,.,TRBJ2-3,TRBV3-1,few
TGTGCCAGCAGCAGAGACAGGGGGATCCGCGAGCAGTACTTC,CASSRDRGIREQYF,TRBD1,TRBJ2-7,TRBV7-2,few
TGCAGCGTCGTTGTTACAGGGGGCTACGAGCAGTACTTC,CSVVVTGGYEQYF,TRBD1,TRBJ2-7,TRBV29-1,many
TGTGCCATCAGTGACGCCGGGGGGCCAGAGACCCAGTACTTC,CAISDAGGPETQYF,.,TRBJ2-5,TRBV10-3,.
TGTGCCAGCAGCTTAGTTACCGGCTGGTACAATGAGCAGTTCTTC,CASSLVTGWYNEQFF,.,TRBJ2-1,TRBV7-9,few
TGTGCCAGCAGTCGAACATCCCTAGGAGAGACCCAGTACTTC,CASSRTSLGETQYF,.,TRBJ2-5,TRBV6-1,few
TGCAGCGTTACAGGGCTGAACACTGAAGCTTTCTTT,CSVTGLNTEAFF,.,TRBJ1-1,TRBV29-1,.
TGTGCCACCAGCAGAGGAGACGGGGCTGAAGCTTTCTTT,CATSRGDGAEAFF,.,TRBJ1-1,TRBV15,few
TGTGCCAGCAGTCCCTTCCCAGGGGATCGACACGAGCAGTACTTC,CASSPFPGDRHEQYF,.,TRBJ2-7,TRBV7-9,few
TGTGCCAGCAGTTACCAGGAGCTAGAGACCCAGTACTTC,CASSYQELETQYF,.,TRBJ2-5,TRBV6-2/TRBV6-3,.
TGTGCCAGCAGACCTTGGACAGGCGTGTATGGCTACACCTTC,CASRPWTGVYGYTF,TRBD1,TRBJ1-2,TRBV12-3/TRBV12-4,.
TGTGCCAGCAGCGTAGGTTCTCTAAGCGATCAGGCCGATACGCAGTATTTT,CASSVGSLSDQADTQYF,.,TRBJ2-3,TRBV9,.
TGTGCCAGCAGCCCGGGGGGTTATACGCAGTATTTT,CASSPGGYTQYF,TRBD2,TRBJ2-3,TRBV7-7,many
TGCGCCAGCAGCCTATCGGACTACCTCGCGGTCATAGCCGGGGAGCTGTTTTTT,CASSLSDYLAVIAGELFF,.,TRBJ2-2,TRBV5-1,.
TGTGCCAGCAGCGTCGGGGGGTCCGGGGAGCTGTTTTTT,CASSVGGSGELFF,TRBD2,TRBJ2-2,TRBV5-5,few
TGTGCCAGCAGCTTCACAGGGGCCGGCGTTGTCTATGGCTACACCTTC,CASSFTGAGVVYGYTF,TRBD1,TRBJ1-2,TRBV5-6,few
TGTGCCATCAGTGAGTCTCCGCAGGGTAGTAGCGAGTACTTC,CAISESPQGSSEYF,.,TRBJ2-7,TRBV10-3,few
TGTGCCAGCAGCTTAGCGGGGCCAAGCCTCGAGCCCCAGCATTTT,CASSLAGPSLEPQHF,.,TRBJ1-5,TRBV7-2,.
TGTGCCAGCAGCCAAGGGCGGTTGCAGCCCCAGCATTTT,CASSQGRLQPQHF,.,TRBJ1-5,TRBV3-1,few
TGTGCCAGCAGCTCAAGGGGGGGTATGGGGAACACTGAAGCTTTCTTT,CASSSRGGMGNTEAFF,.,TRBJ1-1,TRBV6-1,.
TGCAGTGCCACAGGGACGCTGAACACCGGGGAGCTGTTTTTT,CSATGTLNTGELFF,.,TRBJ2-2,TRBV20-1,once
TGCGCCAGCAGCCACTCTGGACGCACAGATACGCAGTATTTT,CASSHSGRTDTQYF,.,TRBJ2-3,TRBV4-1,many
TGTGCCAGCAGCCAAGATTTGCGGGGCTACACCTTC,CASSQDLRGYTF,.,TRBJ1-2,TRBV3-1,.
TGCAGTGCTAGCGACAGGGGTTACGAGCAGTACTTC,CSASDRGYEQYF,TRBD1,TRBJ2-7,TRBV20-1,few
TGTGCCAGCAGCTTAGTAGGTGGGGGAGGAAACACCATATATTTT,CASSLVGGGGNTIYF,.,TRBJ1-3,TRBV7-8,few
TGTGCCAGCAGCATGCGGGACAGCCAGAACTATGGCTACACCTTC,CASSMRDSQNYGYTF,TRBD1,TRBJ1-2,TRBV7-9,.
TGTGCCAGCAGCCGCGACAGGGGGCACACCGGGGAGCTGTTTTTT,CASSRDRGHTGELFF,TRBD1,TRBJ2-2,TRBV6-1,few
TGTGCCAGCAGCTCCCGAAGGGTGAGCACAGATACGCAGTATTTT,CASSSRRVSTDTQYF,.,TRBJ2-3,TRBV7-2,few
TGTGCCAGCAGCTTGGGGGACAAGTACCAAGAGACCCAGTACTTC,CASSLGDKYQETQYF,.,TRBJ2-5,TRBV11-2,few
TGTGCCAGCAGCTCCCGGACTAGCGGGGGGAAGGAGACCCAGTACTTC,CASSSRTSGGKETQYF,TRBD2,TRBJ2-5,TRBV11-2,.
TGTGCCAGCAGCGATAGCGGGGGAGCCTACGAGCAGTACTTC,CASSDSGGAYEQYF,TRBD2,TRBJ2-7,TRBV6-2/TRBV6-3,.
TGCGCCAGCAGCCACGGACAAAGCGGGACTGAAGCTTTCTTT,CASSHGQSGTEAFF,.,TRBJ1-1,TRBV4-1,.
TGCGCCAGCAGCTTGCGGCGGGGGGCCTCTGAAGCTTTCTTT,CASSLRRGASEAFF,.,TRBJ1-1,TRBV5-1,few
TGTGCCACCAGTGATCGACAGGGGGGAAATCAGCCCCAGCATTTT,CATSDRQGGNQPQHF,TRBD1,TRBJ1-5,TRBV24-1,few
TGTGCCAGCAGCTTAAATGGCTACACCTTC,CASSLNGYTF,.,TRBJ1-2,TRBV7-9,many
TGTGCTAGTGGTACCCCCGGGACAGCTATCTCCTACGAGCAGTACTTC,CASGTPGTAISYEQYF,TRBD1,TRBJ2-7,TRBV12-5,.
TGTGCCATCAGTGAACAGGGTATAGGCACCGGGGAGCTGTTTTTT,CAISEQGIGTGELFF,.,TRBJ2-2,TRBV10-3,.